The 19 T cell receptor beta chains listed next were all sequenced from one sample in a study of neurological immune-mediated disorders. MiXCR, run by TCRdb on the 5' RACE reads, gives a single entry per CDR3 protein. The data hold around 29,000 distinct CDR3 sequences, with approximately 6% observed a single time. Sequencing was performed on CD4+ T cells from blood. Receptors were obtained from a woman aged 50 to 60 in good health.

In its sample, this clonotype was seen many times. This rearrangement joins TRBV29-1 to TRBJ1-5; maybe TRBD1 (5 bases). CDR3 length equals 13 residues. Germline V gene data show CDR1 as SQVTM and CDR2 as ANQGSEA. V was trimmed by 1 base and J by 6 bases, leaving 10 bases between them. CDR3 nucleotides: TGCAGCGTTGAAGGAGGGGCCGGTCAGCCCCAGCATTTT. Protein: CSVEGGAGQPQHF. The full variable domain, rest sourced from reference TRBV29-1 and TRBJ1-5, is SAVISQKPSRDICQRGTSLTIQCQVDSQVTMMFWYRQQPGQSLTLIATANQGSEATYESGFVIDKFPISRPNLTFSTLTVSNMSPEDSSIYLCSVEGGAGQPQHFGDGTRLSIL.

This clonotype was found many times. In DNA form, the CDR3 reads TGTGCCAGCAGTACCCTAGCGGGAGGGCACGAGCAGTACTTC. It encodes CASSTLAGGHEQYF. The chain is built from TRBV28 and TRBJ2-7; TRBD2 matches at 12 bases. The V and J ends lost 5 bases and 5 bases, in that order; junction bases with no gene match: 4. The CDR3 spans 14 residues. Germline-derived CDR1 and CDR2 are MDHEN and SYDVKM.

This clonotype was found many times. The chain uses TRBV12-3 or TRBV12-4 and TRBJ1-3; 8 nucleotides match TRBD1. Trimming removed 6 bases from V and 3 bases from J; junction bases left unmatched: 7. This CDR3 contains 15 residues. The CDR3: CASSHGQGRGNTIYF. Here the CDR3 DNA reads TGTGCCAGCAGCCACGGACAGGGACGTGGAAACACCATATATTTT.

This clonotype was observed many times. The chain has TRBV9 and TRBJ2-1; 10 bases map to TRBD2. The CDR3 has 14 residues. The V segment lost 3 bases and the J segment 8 bases; nucleotides outside the gene matches: 5. Germline CDR1 is SGDLS and CDR2 is YYNGEE. The CDR3 here is CASSALAGGDEQFF. CDR3 sequence (DNA): TGTGCCAGCAGCGCCTTAGCGGGAGGTGATGAGCAGTTCTTC.

This clonotype came up many times. The chain carries TRBV5-6 and TRBJ1-1, with 7 bases identical to TRBD1. Unmatched junction bases numbered 8, after V lost 4 bases and J lost 2 bases. The germline V gene has CDR1 SGHDT and CDR2 YYEEEE. This CDR3 contains 15 residues. The CDR3 bases are TGTGCCAGCAGCGGGGGGACAGTCGGAAACACTGAAGCTTTCTTT. Translation: CASSGGTVGNTEAFF.

In its sample, this clonotype was seen many times. This chain links TRBV5-1 with TRBJ2-2, with a possible D match to TRBD1 (5 bases). The CDR3 sequence is 16 residues long. Trimming took 6 bases from V and 4 from J, leaving 19 bases between them. Germline CDR1 SGHRS, CDR2 YFSETQ. CDR3 in DNA: TGCGCCAGCAAGGGGAACTCCGGACCTGGCACCGGGGAGCTGTTTTTT. Amino acid sequence: CASKGNSGPGTGELFF.

The chain links TRBV18 to TRBJ1-1, with D possibly matching TRBD1 (5 bases). Trimming shortened V by 0 bases and J by 5 bases, and 10 bases separated the two germline ends. The CDR3 runs to 14 residues. Per the germline V gene, CDR1 is KGHSH and CDR2 is LQKENI. The CDR3 nucleotides read TGTGCCAGCTCACCACCGGGGGGTAGGACTGAAGCTTTCTTT. It codes for CASSPPGGRTEAFF.

This clonotype was picked up many times. The chain employs TRBV7-2 and TRBJ2-2, with 7 bases that match TRBD2. The CDR3 runs 13 residues. With V trimmed by 11 bases and J by 5 bases, 8 bases remained unmatched. Germline assignment: CDR1 SGHTA and CDR2 FQGNSA. The CDR3 loop is CAWGGSSTGELFF. The CDR3 DNA reads TGTGCCTGGGGCGGGAGTAGTACCGGGGAGCTGTTTTTT.

There are many counts of this clonotype. The chain recombines TRBV20-1 with TRBJ2-5; D is unclear. This CDR3 contains 15 residues. Trimming removed 3 bases from V and 2 bases from J, with 16 bases in between. Germline-derived CDR1 and CDR2 are DFQATT and SNEGSKA (reference sequence). The CDR3 sequence: CSASMLLSSQETQYF. The CDR3 DNA follows: TGCAGTGCTAGCATGCTACTCAGCTCACAAGAGACCCAGTACTTC.

The sample holds many counts of this clonotype. This chain connects TRBV27 to TRBJ1-3; TRBD1 might be the D (5 bases). The length of the CDR3 is 13 residues. V dropped 5 bases and J dropped 2 bases, with 7 bases sitting between them. CDR1 is MNHEY and CDR2 is SMNVEV in the germline V gene (reference sequence). For the CDR3, the DNA is TGTGCCAGCAGTAAGACAGCTGGAAACACCATATATTTT. This codes for CASSKTAGNTIYF.

In this sample, this clonotype turned up many times. This chain connects TRBV28 to TRBJ2-2; D remains unclear. CDR3 size: 13 residues. Trimming removed 3 bases from V and 6 bases from J, with 8 bases in between. Germline CDR1 MDHEN, CDR2 SYDVKM. This CDR3 reads CASSFPSAGELFF. The CDR3 DNA follows: TGTGCCAGCAGTTTCCCCTCAGCCGGGGAGCTGTTTTTT. The full variable domain, in which reference TRBV28 and TRBJ2-2 provide the parts outside the CDR3, is DVKVTQSSRYLVKRTGEKVFLECVQDMDHENMFWYRQDPGLGLRLIYFSYDVKMKEKGDIPEGYSVSREKKERFSLILESASTNQTSMYLCASSFPSAGELFFGEGSRLTVL.

This clonotype showed up many times. The chain recombines TRBV2 with TRBJ1-6, with D maybe TRBD1 (6 bases). This CDR3 contains 15 residues. V lost 5 bases and J lost 5, with 13 bases in between. Germline loops: CDR1 SNHLY, CDR2 FYNNEI. As DNA, the CDR3 is TGTGCCAGCAGTTACAGGGCAGGGGATAATTCACCCCTCCACTTT. It encodes CASSYRAGDNSPLHF.

This clonotype has ten or more counts. The chain's CDR3 is CASSLSLGNQPQHF. DNA of the CDR3: TGTGCCAGCAGCCTCTCCTTAGGGAATCAGCCCCAGCATTTT. This chain connects TRBV28 to TRBJ1-5; D is ambiguous. The CDR3 is 14 residues long. Germline V CDR1 and CDR2: MDHEN, SYDVKM. Trimming removed 6 bases at V and 4 bases at J, with 13 bases between. Together with reference TRBV28 and TRBJ1-5, the CDR3 gives the full variable domain: DVKVTQSSRYLVKRTGEKVFLECVQDMDHENMFWYRQDPGLGLRLIYFSYDVKMKEKGDIPEGYSVSREKKERFSLILESASTNQTSMYLCASSLSLGNQPQHFGDGTRLSIL.

By share, this clonotype counts as medium-sized (0.01 to 0.1%). V usage is TRBV3-1 and J usage is TRBJ2-1; D call uncertain. The CDR3 covers 15 residues. Trimming pared 2 bases from V and 2 bases from J, leaving 10 bases between. In germline, CDR1 is LGHDT, CDR2 YNNKEL (reference sequence). CDR3 sequence (DNA): TGTGCCAGCAGCCAAAATGTGGGGACCTACAATGAGCAGTTCTTC. This sequence encodes CASSQNVGTYNEQFF.

This clonotype was counted ten times or more. The chain employs TRBV25-1 and TRBJ1-1, with a weak D call TRBD1 (5 bases). The CDR3 runs 14 residues. The germline CDR1 and CDR2 sequences are MGHDK and SYGVNS. The V end was cut by 4 bases, the J end by 6 bases, with 15 bases between. The chain's CDR3 is CASSGRGRTAEAFF. Written as DNA, the CDR3 is TGTGCCAGCAGTGGAAGGGGACGTACCGCTGAAGCTTTCTTT.

This clonotype was counted ten times or more. The V gene is TRBV10-2, the J gene TRBJ1-1; a possible D gene is TRBD1 (5 bases). This CDR3 contains 13 residues. Between the trimmed V and J ends, which lost 6 bases and 4 bases, there was a span of 12 bases. Germline V gives CDR1 WSHSY, CDR2 SAAADI. In nucleotides, the CDR3 is TGCGCCAGCAGGTCCCGGGGGGGCACTGAAGCTTTCTTT. Translation gives CASRSRGGTEAFF.

This clonotype was detected ten times or more. CDR3 protein: CATSDPLAGSSYNEQFF. CDR3 nucleotides: TGTGCCACCAGTGACCCACTAGCGGGTAGCTCCTACAATGAGCAGTTCTTC. The chain links TRBV24-1 to TRBJ2-1; 9 bases are a match to TRBD2. V was clipped by 4 bases and J by 0 bases; unmatched bases: 6. This CDR3 is built from 17 residues. Germline-derived CDR1 and CDR2 are KGHDR and SFDVKD.

This sequence joins TRBV28 and TRBJ1-5; D uncertain. Germline CDR1 is MDHEN and CDR2 is SYDVKM. The CDR3 sequence is 15 residues long. The germline V and J ends were trimmed by 5 bases and 2 bases, with 13 bases remaining between them. The CDR3 reads CASSPPVIGNQPQHF. CDR3 nucleotide sequence: TGTGCCAGCAGTCCCCCCGTCATAGGCAATCAGCCCCAGCATTTT.

This clonotype was picked up many times. V and J are TRBV6-1 and TRBJ2-7, with 8 bases matching TRBD2. V gave up 5 bases and J gave up 7 bases; unmatched junction bases: 10. Germline V CDR1 and CDR2: MNHNS, SASEGT. This CDR3 has 14 amino acids. This CDR3 is CASSKRTSYEEQYF. Here the CDR3 DNA reads TGTGCCAGCAGTAAGCGGACTAGCTATGAAGAGCAGTACTTC.